The table lists the clone carrying this T cell receptor (beta chain) with many counts. Germline lookup yields CDR1 SEHNR and CDR2 FQNEAQ (reference sequence). This CDR3 contains 12 residues. Trimming took off 5 bases at V and 5 bases at J, with 9 bases between the two ends. The data were taken from a study of blood T cell repertoires in COVID-19. Overall study context: Researchers got acute and convalescent COVID-19 samples from the United States, Italy and Spain.

Sequenced by immunoSEQ multiplex PCR; TCRdb stores in-frame clones only, minus some. The sample includes 150,000 to 200,000 clones, approximately 86% of them seen just once. The chain combines TRBV7-9 with TRBJ2-5; D remains unclear. Input material: peripheral blood. The source of this sequence is a man aged 18 to 30 with acute or convalescent COVID-19. The CDR3 DNA sequence: TGTGCCAGCAGCCTACTGTCGGAGACCCAGTACTTC. Its protein product is CASSLLSETQYF.